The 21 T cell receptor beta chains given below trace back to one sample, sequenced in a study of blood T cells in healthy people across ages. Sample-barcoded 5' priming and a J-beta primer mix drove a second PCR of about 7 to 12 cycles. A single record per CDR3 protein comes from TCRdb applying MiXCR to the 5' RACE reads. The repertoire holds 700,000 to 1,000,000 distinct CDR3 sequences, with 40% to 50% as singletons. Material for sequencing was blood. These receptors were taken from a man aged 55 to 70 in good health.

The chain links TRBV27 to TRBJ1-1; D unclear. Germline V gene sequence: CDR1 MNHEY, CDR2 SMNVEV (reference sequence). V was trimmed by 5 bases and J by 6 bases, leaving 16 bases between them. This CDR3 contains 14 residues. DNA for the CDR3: TGTGCCAGCAGTCGTCGGGCGTTGCTGTCTGAAGCTTTCTTT. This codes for CASSRRALLSEAFF.

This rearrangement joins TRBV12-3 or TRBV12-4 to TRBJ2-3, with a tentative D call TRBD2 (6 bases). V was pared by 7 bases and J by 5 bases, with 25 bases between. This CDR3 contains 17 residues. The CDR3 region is CASTQELGLGGLDTQYF. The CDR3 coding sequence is TGTGCCAGCACCCAAGAACTGGGTTTGGGGGGATTAGATACGCAGTATTTT.

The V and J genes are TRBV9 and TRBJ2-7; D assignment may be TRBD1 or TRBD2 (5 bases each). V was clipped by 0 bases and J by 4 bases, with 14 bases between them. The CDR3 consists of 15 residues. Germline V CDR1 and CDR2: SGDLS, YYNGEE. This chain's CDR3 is CASSVDSGAKYEQYF. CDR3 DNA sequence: TGTGCCAGCAGCGTAGATTCCGGGGCGAAGTACGAGCAGTACTTC.

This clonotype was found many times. The CDR3 DNA is TGTGCCAGCGCGAAGGCGAATGAGCAGTTCTTC. This gives the protein CASAKANEQFF. V and J are TRBV3-1 and TRBJ2-1, with no clear D. Trimming took 8 bases from V and 7 from J, leaving 9 bases between them. In germline, CDR1 is LGHDT, CDR2 YNNKEL (reference sequence). The CDR3 consists of 11 residues.

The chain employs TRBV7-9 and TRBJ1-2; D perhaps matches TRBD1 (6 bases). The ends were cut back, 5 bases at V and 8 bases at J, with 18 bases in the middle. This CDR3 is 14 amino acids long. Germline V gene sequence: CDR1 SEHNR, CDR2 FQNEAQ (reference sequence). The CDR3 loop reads CASSLRGARRGYTF. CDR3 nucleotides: TGTGCCAGCAGCCTAAGGGGGGCTAGAAGAGGCTACACCTTC. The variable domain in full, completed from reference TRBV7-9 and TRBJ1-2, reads DTGVSQNPRHKITKRGQNVTFRCDPISEHNRLYWYRQTLGQGPEFLTYFQNEAQLEKSRLLSDRFSAERPKGSFSTLEIQRTEQGDSAMYLCASSLRGARRGYTFGSGTRLTVV.

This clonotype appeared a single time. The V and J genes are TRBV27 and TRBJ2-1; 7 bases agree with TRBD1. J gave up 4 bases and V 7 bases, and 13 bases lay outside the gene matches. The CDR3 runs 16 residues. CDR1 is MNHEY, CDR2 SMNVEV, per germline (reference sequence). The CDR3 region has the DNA TGTGCCAGCACTCCCTGGGGACAGACCTATTACAATGAGCAGTTCTTC. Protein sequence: CASTPWGQTYYNEQFF.

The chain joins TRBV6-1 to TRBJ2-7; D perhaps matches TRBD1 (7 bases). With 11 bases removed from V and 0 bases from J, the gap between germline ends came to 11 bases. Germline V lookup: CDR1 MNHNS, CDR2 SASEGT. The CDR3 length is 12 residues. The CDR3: CAGGTVSYEQYF. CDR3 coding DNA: TGTGCCGGCGGGACAGTCTCCTACGAGCAGTACTTC.

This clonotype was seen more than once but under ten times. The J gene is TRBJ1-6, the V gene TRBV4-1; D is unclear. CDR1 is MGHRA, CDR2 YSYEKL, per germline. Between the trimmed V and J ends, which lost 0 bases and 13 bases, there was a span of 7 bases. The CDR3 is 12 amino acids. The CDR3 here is CASSQEGGPLHF. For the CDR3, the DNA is TGCGCCAGCAGCCAAGAAGGTGGTCCCCTCCACTTT.

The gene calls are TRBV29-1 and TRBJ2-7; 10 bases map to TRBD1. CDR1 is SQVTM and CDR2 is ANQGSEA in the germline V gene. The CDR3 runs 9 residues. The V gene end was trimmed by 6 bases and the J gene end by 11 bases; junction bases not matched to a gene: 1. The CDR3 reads CSVGTGEYF. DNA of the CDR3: TGCAGCGTCGGGACAGGGGAGTACTTC.

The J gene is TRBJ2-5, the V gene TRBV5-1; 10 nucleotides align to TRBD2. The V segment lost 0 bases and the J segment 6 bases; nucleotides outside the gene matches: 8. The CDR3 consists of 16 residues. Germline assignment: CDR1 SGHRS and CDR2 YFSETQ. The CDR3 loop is CASSLELAGARKTQYF. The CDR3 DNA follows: TGCGCCAGCAGCTTGGAGCTAGCGGGGGCGAGAAAGACCCAGTACTTC.

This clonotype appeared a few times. The CDR3: CASSPLVADTQYF. CDR3 nucleotide sequence: TGCGCCAGCAGCCCCCTTGTCGCAGATACGCAGTATTTT. The V gene is TRBV4-3, the J gene TRBJ2-3; D is uncertain. Germline V CDR1 and CDR2: LGHNA, YSLEER. CDR3 length: 13 amino acids. V lost 4 bases and J 4 bases, leaving 9 bases between the germline ends.

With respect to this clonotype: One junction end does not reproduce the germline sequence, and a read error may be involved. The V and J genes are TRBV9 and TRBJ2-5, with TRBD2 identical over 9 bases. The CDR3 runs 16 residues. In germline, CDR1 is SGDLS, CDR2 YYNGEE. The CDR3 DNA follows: TGTGCCAGCAGCGTAGCAGCAGGGACTAGCCAAGAGGCCCAGTACTTC. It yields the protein CASSVAAGTSQEAQYF.

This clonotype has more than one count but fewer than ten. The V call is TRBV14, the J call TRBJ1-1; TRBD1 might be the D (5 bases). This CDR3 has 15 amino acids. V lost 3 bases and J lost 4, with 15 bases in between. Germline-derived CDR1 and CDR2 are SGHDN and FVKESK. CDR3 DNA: TGTGCCAGCAGCCACACGGGGCAGGGCGTCACTGAAGCTTTCTTT. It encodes CASSHTGQGVTEAFF.

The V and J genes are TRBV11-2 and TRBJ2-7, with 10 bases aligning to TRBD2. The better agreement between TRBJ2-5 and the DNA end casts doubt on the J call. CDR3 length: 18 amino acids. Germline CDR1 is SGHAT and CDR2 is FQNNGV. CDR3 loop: CASSPRIAGGVRQETQYF. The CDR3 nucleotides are TGTGCCAGCAGCCCCCGGATAGCGGGGGGAGTACGCCAAGAGACCCAGTACTTC.

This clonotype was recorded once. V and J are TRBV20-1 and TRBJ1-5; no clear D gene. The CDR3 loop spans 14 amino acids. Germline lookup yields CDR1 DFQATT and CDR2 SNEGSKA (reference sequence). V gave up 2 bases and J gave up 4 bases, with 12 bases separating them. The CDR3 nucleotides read TGCAGTGCTAGATGGCATGGGAGTAATCAGCCCCAGCATTTT. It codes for CSARWHGSNQPQHF.

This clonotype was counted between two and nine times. CDR3 protein: CASSLLTGGRHNSPLHF. The CDR3 DNA is TGTGCCAGCAGCTTATTAACCGGGGGCAGGCATAATTCACCCCTCCACTTT. The chain combines TRBV13 with TRBJ1-6, with a weak D call TRBD1 (6 bases). This CDR3 spans 17 amino acids. Trimming pared 2 bases from V and 5 bases from J, leaving 16 bases between. From germline, CDR1 is PRHDT and CDR2 FYEKMQ (reference sequence).

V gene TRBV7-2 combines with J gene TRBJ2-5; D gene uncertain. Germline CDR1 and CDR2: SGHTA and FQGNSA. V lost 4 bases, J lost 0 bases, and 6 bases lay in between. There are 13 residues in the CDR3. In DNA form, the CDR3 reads TGTGCCAGCAGCTGCCTGTACCAAGAGACCCAGTACTTC. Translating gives CASSCLYQETQYF.

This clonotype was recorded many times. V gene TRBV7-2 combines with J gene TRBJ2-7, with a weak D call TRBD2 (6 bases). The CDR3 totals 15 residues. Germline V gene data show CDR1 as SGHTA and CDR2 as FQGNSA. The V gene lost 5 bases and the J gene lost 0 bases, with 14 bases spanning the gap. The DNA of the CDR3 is TGTGCCAGCAGCCCTCGGGGGTTGAGCTCCTACGAGCAGTACTTC. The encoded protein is CASSPRGLSSYEQYF.

Written as DNA, the CDR3 is TGTGCCAGCACCGATGGGGTTCCCTACGAGCAGTACTTC. Residues: CASTDGVPYEQYF. V is TRBV6-2 or TRBV6-3 and J is TRBJ2-7; D remains ambiguous. The V gene lost 7 bases and the J gene lost 2 bases, with 12 bases spanning the gap. The CDR3 totals 13 residues. Germline values: CDR1 MNHEY, CDR2 SVGEGT.

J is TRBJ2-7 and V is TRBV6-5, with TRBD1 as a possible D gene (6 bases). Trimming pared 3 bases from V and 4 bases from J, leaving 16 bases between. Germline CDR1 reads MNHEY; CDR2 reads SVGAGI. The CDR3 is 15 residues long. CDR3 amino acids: CASSYLKTGKYEQYF. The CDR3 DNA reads TGTGCCAGCAGTTATCTGAAGACAGGAAAATACGAGCAGTACTTC.

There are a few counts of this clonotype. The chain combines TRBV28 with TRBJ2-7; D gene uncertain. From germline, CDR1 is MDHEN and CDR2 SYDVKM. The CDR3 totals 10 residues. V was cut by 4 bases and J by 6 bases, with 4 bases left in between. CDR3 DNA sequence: TGTGCCAGCAGTTCATTCGAGCAGTACTTC. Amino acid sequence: CASSSFEQYF.